The 23 T cell receptor beta chains listed next were all sequenced from one sample in a study of immune evolution from preneoplasia to lung adenocarcinoma. Assay: immunoSEQ multiplex PCR; the TCRdb copy retains only in-frame clones and omits some. This table holds thousands of clones, 83% found once. The sequenced sample was FFPE adjacent normal lung tissue. The receptors were gathered from a person aged 65 to 79 with lung adenocarcinoma.

The rearrangement uses TRBV30 and TRBJ2-7; tentatively, D is TRBD1 or TRBD2 (5 bases each). This CDR3 is 15 amino acids long. The germline CDR1 and CDR2 sequences are GTSNPN and SVGIG (reference sequence). Trimming removed 4 bases from V and 9 bases from J, with 25 bases in between. CDR3 amino acids: CAWTPGQPGPTPQYF. The CDR3 nucleotides are TGTGCCTGGACCCCAGGGCAGCCGGGACCTACTCCGCAGTACTTC.

DNA for the CDR3: TGTGCCAGCAGCTTAGGGATCGGGACAAACCAAGAGACCCAGTACTTC. This encodes CASSLGIGTNQETQYF. This chain uses TRBV7-9 with TRBJ2-5; perhaps TRBD1 as D (6 bases). V lost 1 base to trimming and J lost 0 bases, with 12 bases between them. The CDR3 length is 16 residues. CDR1 and CDR2 (germline): SEHNR, FQNEAQ (reference sequence).

This chain links TRBV28 with TRBJ1-2; D remains ambiguous. Trimming removed 6 bases from V and 6 bases from J, with 5 bases in between. There are 10 residues in the CDR3. Germline CDR1 and CDR2: MDHEN and SYDVKM. This CDR3 is CASRNHGYTF. CDR3 nucleotide sequence: TGTGCCAGCAGGAACCATGGCTACACCTTC.

The genes are TRBV30 and TRBJ2-7; 7 nucleotides line up with TRBD1. Germline assignment: CDR1 GTSNPN and CDR2 SVGIG (reference sequence). CDR3 length: 13 residues. Unmatched junction bases numbered 5, after V lost 4 bases and J lost 2 bases. CDR3 loop: CAWNIQGAYEQYF. CDR3 bases: TGTGCCTGGAACATTCAGGGGGCCTACGAGCAGTACTTC.

The genes are TRBV7-8 and TRBJ1-2; D is unresolved. Germline CDR1 is SGHVS and CDR2 is FQNEAQ. Trimming left V 5 bases short and J 3 bases short, with 19 bases between. The CDR3 is 16 amino acids. For the CDR3, the DNA is TGTGCCAGCAGCCCCACCATCTTGTCCGAGTACTATGGCTACACCTTC. Protein product: CASSPTILSEYYGYTF.

The rearrangement links TRBV5-4 to TRBJ1-2; 7 nucleotides match TRBD1. Losses at the gene ends were 4 bases for V and 7 bases for J; bases not matched to a gene: 7. Germline values: CDR1 SGHNT, CDR2 YYREEE (reference sequence). CDR3 length equals 13 residues. In DNA, the CDR3 is TGTGCCAGCAGCGCCGACAGGGTACTTGGCTACACCTTC. It specifies CASSADRVLGYTF.

This clone was seen only a few times. The J gene is TRBJ2-4, the V gene TRBV7-8; the D gene could be TRBD1 or TRBD2 (5 bases each). This CDR3 is built from 15 residues. V lost 0 bases, J lost 10 bases, and 16 bases lay in between. From germline, CDR1 is SGHVS and CDR2 FQNEAQ. The DNA for the CDR3 is TGTGCCAGCAGCTTAGCGAGCGGAGAAGGGGCTATTCAGTACTTC. Its protein is CASSLASGEGAIQYF.

J is TRBJ1-1 and V is TRBV11-3; D unclear. Trimming shortened V by 3 bases and J by 2 bases, and 13 bases separated the two germline ends. CDR3 length: 15 amino acids. CDR1 is SGHNT and CDR2 is YENEEA in the germline V gene. CDR3 amino acids: CASSFIGHPNTEAFF. The CDR3 region has the DNA TGTGCCAGCAGCTTTATAGGGCACCCTAACACTGAAGCTTTCTTT.

In this sample, this clone turned up once. The chain carries TRBV10-3 and TRBJ2-7; D is ambiguous. CDR1 ENHRY and CDR2 SYGVKD come from the germline V gene. V shed 3 bases and J shed 3 bases, with 6 bases lying between them. This CDR3 contains 12 residues. The CDR3 is CAISDTYYEQYF. The CDR3, as DNA: TGTGCCATCAGTGACACTTACTACGAGCAGTACTTC.

The chain combines TRBV5-1 with TRBJ2-2, with TRBD1 matching over 9 bases. J lost 8 bases, V lost 4 bases, and 9 bases had no gene match. The germline gives CDR1 SGHRS, CDR2 YFSETQ. This CDR3 spans 15 amino acids. The CDR3 sequence is CASSPRQGGQGELFF. The CDR3 region has the DNA TGCGCCAGCAGCCCACGACAGGGGGGTCAAGGGGAGCTGTTTTTT. The variable domain in full, completed from reference TRBV5-1 and TRBJ2-2, reads KAGVTQTPRYLIKTRGQQVTLSCSPISGHRSVSWYQQTPGQGLQFLFEYFSETQRNKGNFPGRFSGRQFSNSRSEMNVSTLELGDSALYLCASSPRQGGQGELFFGEGSRLTVL.

The rearrangement joins TRBV30 to TRBJ2-3; D call uncertain. The CDR3 runs to 12 residues. The germline V gene has CDR1 GTSNPN and CDR2 SVGIG (reference sequence). V shed 2 bases and J shed 0 bases, with 3 bases lying between them. CDR3 protein: CAWSRSTDTQYF. The CDR3 DNA reads as TGTGCCTGGAGTCGAAGCACAGATACGCAGTATTTT.

This rearrangement joins TRBV10-3 to TRBJ2-5; a possible D gene is TRBD2 (5 bases). The CDR3 extends over 14 amino acids. Germline values: CDR1 ENHRY, CDR2 SYGVKD. Trimming removed 0 bases from V and 7 bases from J, with 12 bases in between. The CDR3 protein is CAISESHEGGTQYF. Here the CDR3 DNA reads TGTGCCATCAGTGAGTCTCATGAGGGTGGGACCCAGTACTTC.

The chain has TRBV6-1 and TRBJ2-5; weak D call: TRBD2 (6 bases). This CDR3 has 15 amino acids. Trimming cost V 2 bases and J 2 bases, with 12 bases left between them. Germline loops: CDR1 MNHNS, CDR2 SASEGT. CDR3 DNA sequence: TGTGCCAGCAGTGAAAGGAGGGAGGAACAAGAGACCCAGTACTTC. It yields the protein CASSERREEQETQYF.

This clone appeared a few times. The V gene is TRBV25-1, the J gene TRBJ1-1; D gene unclear. The V gene lost 6 bases and the J gene lost 4 bases, with 9 bases spanning the gap. There are 12 residues in the CDR3. CDR1 and CDR2 from the germline V gene are MGHDK and SYGVNS. CDR3 region: CASRRGGTEAFF. The CDR3 DNA reads TGTGCCAGCAGGCGAGGCGGCACTGAAGCTTTCTTT. The variable domain in full, with the rest retrieved from reference TRBV25-1 and TRBJ1-1, is EADIYQTPRYLVIGTGKKITLECSQTMGHDKMYWYQQDPGMELHLIHYSYGVNSTEKGDLSSESTVSRIRTEHFPLTLESARPSHTSQYLCASRRGGTEAFFGQGTRLTVV.

This sequence joins TRBV5-1 and TRBJ1-1, with a possible D match to TRBD1 (6 bases). Trimming shortened V by 4 bases and J by 6 bases, and 16 bases separated the two germline ends. CDR3 length: 14 amino acids. Germline assignment: CDR1 SGHRS and CDR2 YFSETQ. The DNA for the CDR3 is TGCGCCAGCAGCCTAGGACAGAACCTAGCTGAAGCTTTCTTT. This encodes CASSLGQNLAEAFF. The whole variable domain, remainder taken from reference TRBV5-1 and TRBJ1-1, is KAGVTQTPRYLIKTRGQQVTLSCSPISGHRSVSWYQQTPGQGLQFLFEYFSETQRNKGNFPGRFSGRQFSNSRSEMNVSTLELGDSALYLCASSLGQNLAEAFFGQGTRLTVV.

The chain uses TRBV19 and TRBJ2-5; D is perhaps TRBD2 (5 bases). Trimming removed 3 bases at V and 4 bases at J, with 12 bases between. Per germline, CDR1 LNHDA and CDR2 SQIVND (reference sequence). CDR3 size: 14 residues. The CDR3 loop is CASSIGGVGETQYF. The CDR3 DNA sequence: TGTGCCAGTAGTATTGGAGGCGTCGGAGAGACCCAGTACTTC. The full variable domain, its missing parts supplied by reference TRBV19 and TRBJ2-5, is DGGITQSPKYLFRKEGQNVTLSCEQNLNHDAMYWYRQDPGQGLRLIYYSQIVNDFQKGDIAEGYSVSREKKESFPLTVTSAQKNPTAFYLCASSIGGVGETQYFGPGTRLLVL.

The chain couples TRBV27 to TRBJ2-1; no definite D call. Trimming left V 6 bases short and J 6 bases short, with 9 bases between. The CDR3 length is 12 residues. Germline V gene data show CDR1 as MNHEY and CDR2 as SMNVEV (reference sequence). In DNA form, the CDR3 reads TGTGCCAGCAGCCCCTCGGGCAATGAGCAGTTCTTC. Residues: CASSPSGNEQFF.

This chain connects TRBV5-6 to TRBJ2-7, with D hard to call. In germline, CDR1 is SGHDT, CDR2 YYEEEE. Trimming took off 4 bases at V and 2 bases at J, with 13 bases between the two ends. This CDR3 is built from 14 residues. CDR3 sequence (DNA): TGTGCCAGCAGCCCCGAACCCTCCACCTACGAGCAGTACTTC. Translation gives CASSPEPSTYEQYF.

The chain employs TRBV5-1 and TRBJ1-1; the D is unclear. With 0 bases removed from V and 1 base from J, the gap between germline ends came to 7 bases. Germline lookup yields CDR1 SGHRS and CDR2 YFSETQ. This CDR3 spans 14 amino acids. The CDR3 spells CASSLVSRNTEAFF. In DNA, the CDR3 is TGCGCCAGCAGCTTGGTGAGCAGGAACACTGAAGCTTTCTTT.

The chain employs TRBV30 and TRBJ2-6; D remains ambiguous. The ends were cut back, 0 bases at V and 0 bases at J, with 9 bases in the middle. This CDR3 contains 16 residues. Germline V gives CDR1 GTSNPN, CDR2 SVGIG (reference sequence). The CDR3 nucleotides are TGTGCCTGGAGTGTACGCTGGGGCTCTGGGGCCAACGTCCTGACTTTC. Residues: CAWSVRWGSGANVLTF.

The rearrangement uses TRBV11-2 and TRBJ2-2; 7 bases agree with TRBD1. The V segment lost 4 bases and the J segment 6 bases; nucleotides outside the gene matches: 5. Per the germline V gene, CDR1 is SGHAT and CDR2 is FQNNGV. This CDR3 is built from 14 residues. CDR3: CASSSNRGAGELFF. The CDR3 nucleotides are TGTGCCAGCAGCTCAAACAGGGGTGCCGGGGAGCTGTTTTTT.

The rearrangement links TRBV4-1 to TRBJ2-7, with 7 nucleotides matching TRBD1. This CDR3 has 17 residues. Looked up from germline, CDR1 is MGHRA and CDR2 is YSYEKL. With 2 bases clipped from V and 4 bases from J, the junction kept 14 bases outside the gene matches. The CDR3 DNA reads TGCGCCAGCAGCCAACCTCTCCTGCCACGACAGGGATACGAGCAGTACTTC. Its protein product is CASSQPLLPRQGYEQYF.

This clone was detected a few times. The rearrangement uses TRBV4-2 and TRBJ2-1; 9 bases are a match to TRBD2. The CDR3 length is 16 residues. Germline CDR1 and CDR2: LGHNA and YNFKEQ. The J segment lost 7 bases and the V segment lost 1 base, leaving 8 bases of the junction unmatched. This chain's CDR3 is CASSQGFSGGQNEQFF. DNA for the CDR3: TGTGCCAGCAGCCAAGGGTTTAGCGGGGGTCAGAATGAGCAGTTCTTC.